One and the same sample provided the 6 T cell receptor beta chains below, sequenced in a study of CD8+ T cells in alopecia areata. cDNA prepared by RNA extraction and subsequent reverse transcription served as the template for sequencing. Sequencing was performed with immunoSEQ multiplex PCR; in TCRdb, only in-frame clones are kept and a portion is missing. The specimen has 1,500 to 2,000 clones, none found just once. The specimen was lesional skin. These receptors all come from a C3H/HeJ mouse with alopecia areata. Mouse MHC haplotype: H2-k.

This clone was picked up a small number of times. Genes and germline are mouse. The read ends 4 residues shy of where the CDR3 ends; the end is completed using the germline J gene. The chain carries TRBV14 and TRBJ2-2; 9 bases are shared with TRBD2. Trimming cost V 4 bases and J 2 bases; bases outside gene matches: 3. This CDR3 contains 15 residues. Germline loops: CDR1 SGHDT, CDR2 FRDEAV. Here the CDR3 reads CASSIDWGNTGQLYF. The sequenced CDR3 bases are TGTGCCAGCAGTATAGACTGGGGGAACACCGGG.

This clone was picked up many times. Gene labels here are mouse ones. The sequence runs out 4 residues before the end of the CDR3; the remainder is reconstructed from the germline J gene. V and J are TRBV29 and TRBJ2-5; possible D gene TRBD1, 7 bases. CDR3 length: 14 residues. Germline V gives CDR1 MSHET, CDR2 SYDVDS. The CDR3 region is CASSLEGAEDTQYF. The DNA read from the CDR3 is TGTGCTAGCAGTTTAGAGGGGGCTGAAGAC.

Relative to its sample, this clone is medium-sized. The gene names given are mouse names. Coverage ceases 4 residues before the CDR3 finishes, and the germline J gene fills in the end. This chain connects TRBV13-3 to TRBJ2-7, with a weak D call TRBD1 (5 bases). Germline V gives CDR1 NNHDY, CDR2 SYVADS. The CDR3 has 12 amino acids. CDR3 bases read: TGTGCCAGCAGTGATCGACAGTAT. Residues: CASSDRQY. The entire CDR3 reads CASSDRQYEQYF.

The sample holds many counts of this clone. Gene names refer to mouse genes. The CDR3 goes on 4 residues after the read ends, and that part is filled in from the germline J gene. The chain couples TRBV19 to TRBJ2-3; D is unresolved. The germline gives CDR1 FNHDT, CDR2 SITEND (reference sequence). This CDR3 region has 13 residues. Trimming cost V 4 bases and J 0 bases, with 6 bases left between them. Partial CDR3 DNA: TGTGCCAGCAGTTGGTTTAGTGCAGAA. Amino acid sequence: CASSWFSAE. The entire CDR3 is CASSWFSAETLYF.

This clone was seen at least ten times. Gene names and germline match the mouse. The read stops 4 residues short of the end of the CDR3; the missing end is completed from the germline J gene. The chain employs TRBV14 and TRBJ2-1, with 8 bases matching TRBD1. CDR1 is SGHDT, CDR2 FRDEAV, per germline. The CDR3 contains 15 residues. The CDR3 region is CASSPWTGWGAEQFF. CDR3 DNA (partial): TGTGCCAGCAGCCCATGGACAGGGTGGGGGGCT.

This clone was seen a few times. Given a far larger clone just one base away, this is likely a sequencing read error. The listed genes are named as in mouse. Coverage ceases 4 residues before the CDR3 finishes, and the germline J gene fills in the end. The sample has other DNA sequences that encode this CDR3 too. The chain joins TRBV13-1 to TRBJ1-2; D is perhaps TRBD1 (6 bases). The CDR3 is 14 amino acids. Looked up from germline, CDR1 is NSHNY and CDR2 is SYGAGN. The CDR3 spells CASSDGLGGRDYTF. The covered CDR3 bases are TGTGCCAGCAGTGACGGACTCGGGGGGCGC.